Presented here are 29 T cell receptor beta chains from one specimen sequenced in a study of breast tumors, draining lymph nodes, adjacent tissues. Via MiXCR, TCRdb re-called the multiplex PCR reads, giving one row per CDR3 protein. Of some 66,000 distinct CDR3 sequences listed, around three fifths are singletons. The sequenced sample was breast tumor tissue. Every receptor here comes from a female donor with breast cancer. Some clones in this sample may be carry-over from other donors' samples.

This rearrangement joins TRBV6-2 or TRBV6-3 to TRBJ1-1; D is undetermined. The CDR3 extends over 13 amino acids. Deletions cut 5 bases from V and 3 bases from J, with 10 bases between. Germline-derived CDR1 and CDR2 are MNHEY and SVGEGT. The chain's CDR3 is CASSPRGYTEAFF. The CDR3 DNA reads TGTGCCAGCAGTCCCCGAGGATACACTGAAGCTTTCTTT.

This clonotype showed up just a few times. The chain recombines TRBV11-2 with TRBJ2-3; TRBD2 matches at 10 bases. Germline V lookup: CDR1 SGHAT, CDR2 FQNNGV. This CDR3 contains 15 residues. V shed 4 bases, J shed 8 bases, and the junction held 9 bases outside the gene matches. The DNA for the CDR3 is TGTGCCAGCAGCTCATTAGCGGGGGGCAGGGGTACGCAGTATTTT. It translates to CASSSLAGGRGTQYF. The full variable domain, its missing parts supplied by reference TRBV11-2 and TRBJ2-3, is EAGVAQSPRYKIIEKRQSVAFWCNPISGHATLYWYQQILGQGPKLLIQFQNNGVVDDSQLPKDRFSAERLKGVDSTLKIQPAKLEDSAVYLCASSSLAGGRGTQYFGPGTRLTVL.

The CDR3 protein is CASSPLAGVDPTDTQYF. The DNA for the CDR3 is TGTGCCAGCAGCCCACTAGCGGGAGTGGACCCCACAGATACGCAGTATTTT. J is TRBJ2-3 and V is TRBV5-6; 11 bases agree with TRBD2. CDR1 is SGHDT and CDR2 is YYEEEE in the germline V gene. The V segment lost 4 bases and the J segment 2 bases; nucleotides outside the gene matches: 9. The CDR3 totals 17 residues.

The count of this clonotype is one. This chain joins TRBV4-2 and TRBJ2-1, with 13 positions matching TRBD2. The CDR3 covers 16 residues. Germline V gene data show CDR1 as LGHNA and CDR2 as YNFKEQ. J lost 8 bases, V lost 6 bases, and 10 bases had no gene match. The CDR3 nucleotides are TGTGCCAGCAGACCACTAGCGGGGGGGCCGGTGGATGAGCAGTTCTTC. Protein: CASRPLAGGPVDEQFF.

V is TRBV5-1 and J is TRBJ2-5; D is perhaps TRBD2 (5 bases). There are 16 residues in the CDR3. Between the trimmed V and J ends, which lost 4 bases and 3 bases, there was a span of 19 bases. CDR1 and CDR2 from the germline V gene are SGHRS and YFSETQ. CDR3 sequence reads: CASSATGNTGEETQYF. CDR3 DNA sequence: TGCGCCAGCAGCGCGACGGGGAACACCGGGGAAGAGACCCAGTACTTC.

This clonotype showed up many times. The chain couples TRBV4-1 to TRBJ1-4, with D perhaps matching TRBD1 (5 bases). The CDR3 is 14 amino acids. Germline CDR1 reads MGHRA; CDR2 reads YSYEKL. V was trimmed by 0 bases and J by 7 bases, leaving 9 bases between them. CDR3 loop: CASSQDRGVEKLFF. CDR3 DNA: TGCGCCAGCAGCCAAGATCGGGGGGTTGAAAAACTGTTTTTT.

This chain links TRBV12-3 or TRBV12-4 with TRBJ2-1, with D tentatively TRBD2 (5 bases). CDR3 length: 13 amino acids. Trimming cost V 8 bases and J 3 bases, with 11 bases left between them. In nucleotides, the CDR3 is TGTGCCAGCCGTAGACTACTCTACAATGAGCAGTTCTTC. Protein product: CASRRLLYNEQFF.

The rearrangement links TRBV20-1 to TRBJ1-6, with D possibly being TRBD1 (6 bases). Germline CDR1 is DFQATT and CDR2 is SNEGSKA (reference sequence). V was cut by 0 bases and J by 9 bases, with 18 bases left in between. This CDR3 has 16 residues. DNA of the CDR3: TGCAGTGCTAGAGATCTAAGTAAGGGGGGAATTTCACCCCTCCACTTT. Translating it yields CSARDLSKGGISPLHF.

Concerning this clonotype: One end of the junction fails to match germline, which may point to a read error. The V call is TRBV6-5, the J call TRBJ1-6; D call uncertain. The CDR3 loop spans 15 amino acids. Germline V gene data show CDR1 as MNHEY and CDR2 as SVGAGI. The CDR3 nucleotides are TGTGCCAGCAGTCACTCTTCTAGCGGGAATTCACCCCTCCACTTT. Its translation: CASSHSSSGNSPLHF.

This clonotype is a singleton in its sample. The chain couples TRBV2 to TRBJ2-1; the match to TRBD2 covers 8 bases. Germline lookup yields CDR1 SNHLY and CDR2 FYNNEI. The CDR3 sequence is 14 residues long. J was trimmed by 5 bases and V by 7 bases; bases with no gene match: 7. The CDR3 is CASNFGRVNNEQFF. As DNA, the CDR3 is TGTGCCAGCAACTTCGGGAGGGTTAACAATGAGCAGTTCTTC.

At least ten counts were recorded for this clonotype. DNA of the CDR3: TGCGCCAGCAGGGGAACAGCCCTCTACTATGGCTACACCTTC. Encoded protein: CASRGTALYYGYTF. The chain combines TRBV5-1 with TRBJ1-2, with unresolved D. CDR1 is SGHRS and CDR2 is YFSETQ in the germline V gene. Between the trimmed V and J ends, which lost 5 bases and 3 bases, there was a span of 14 bases. The CDR3 contains 14 residues.

The CDR3 coding sequence is TGTGCCAGCAGTTACTCAGTTGGGAATTCACCCCTCCACTTT. It translates to CASSYSVGNSPLHF. J is TRBJ1-6 and V is TRBV6-6, with D unresolved. Germline CDR1 is MNHNY and CDR2 is SVGAGI (reference sequence). The CDR3 consists of 14 residues. Trimming left V 0 bases short and J 7 bases short, with 7 bases between.

The chain employs TRBV20-1 and TRBJ2-1, with 10 bases matching TRBD2. The V gene's germline CDR1 is DFQATT and CDR2 SNEGSKA (reference sequence). V was clipped by 6 bases and J by 8 bases; unmatched bases: 13. This CDR3 is built from 15 residues. The CDR3 DNA is TGCAGTGCCACCCGAAGGCTAGCGGGAGACGATGAGCAGTTCTTC. This codes for CSATRRLAGDDEQFF.

The chain joins TRBV6-2 or TRBV6-3 to TRBJ2-1, with 11 bases matching TRBD2. The V and J ends lost 5 bases and 9 bases, in that order; junction bases with no gene match: 9. Looked up from germline, CDR1 is MNHEY and CDR2 is SVGEGT. CDR3 length: 15 residues. Written as DNA, the CDR3 is TGTGCCAGCAGTCGCCCCGGGACTAGCGGCCGTGAGCAGTTCTTC. Residues: CASSRPGTSGREQFF.

The CDR3 nucleotides are TGCGCCAGCAGCTTGGCCGGGGGGACGAACATCTATGGCTACACCTTC. Translation: CASSLAGGTNIYGYTF. The V gene is TRBV5-1, the J gene TRBJ1-2, with D possibly matching TRBD1 (5 bases). Germline values: CDR1 SGHRS, CDR2 YFSETQ. The V and J ends lost 0 bases and 4 bases respectively, with 16 bases between them. The CDR3 is 16 residues long.

Here the CDR3 DNA reads TGTGCCAGCAGCGCGCAGGGGGGTACGCAGTATTTT. Translation gives CASSAQGGTQYF. The V call is TRBV9, the J call TRBJ2-3; possible D gene TRBD1, 7 bases. The V end lost 3 bases, the J end lost 8 bases, and 10 bases lay between the germline ends. CDR3 length: 12 residues. In germline, CDR1 is SGDLS, CDR2 YYNGEE.

This chain uses TRBV4-3 with TRBJ2-3; the match to TRBD2 covers 12 bases. V dropped 4 bases and J dropped 1; count of bases not matched to a gene: 3. Germline V gene sequence: CDR1 LGHNA, CDR2 YSLEER. CDR3 length equals 16 residues. The CDR3 sequence: CASSPTSGGRTDTQYF. The CDR3, as DNA: TGCGCCAGCAGCCCCACTAGCGGGGGGCGCACAGATACGCAGTATTTT.

CDR3 loop: CAISEFTGAAGYTF. DNA for the CDR3: TGTGCCATCAGTGAGTTTACAGGGGCTGCTGGCTACACCTTC. The gene calls are TRBV10-3 and TRBJ1-2; 7 bases line up with TRBD1. There are 14 residues in the CDR3. CDR1 ENHRY and CDR2 SYGVKD come from the germline V gene. V lost 1 base and J lost 7; bases outside the gene matches: 6.

On this clonotype: The limits of the CDR3 on the DNA are not certain, so only TCRdb's listed CDR3 is given. V gene TRBV5-1 combines with J gene TRBJ2-2; TRBD1 reflects the table's D call only, with no check against the DNA. The CDR3 has 22 amino acids, counting both end residues. Germline V lookup: CDR1 SGHRS, CDR2 YFSETQ. The CDR3: CASSLGWGQLSEQYFGPGELFF.

This clonotype has more than one count but fewer than ten. The chain is built from TRBV14 and TRBJ1-2, with D possibly TRBD1 on 6 matching bases. The CDR3 totals 19 residues. The germline V and J ends were trimmed by 4 bases and 2 bases, with 26 bases remaining between them. Germline-derived CDR1 and CDR2 are SGHDN and FVKESK. This CDR3 reads CASSRGLGRGNPKNYGYTF. CDR3 bases: TGTGCCAGCAGCCGAGGCTTGGGGAGGGGGAACCCAAAAAACTATGGCTACACCTTC.

The chain links TRBV2 to TRBJ2-5, with TRBD1 matching over 7 bases. Germline lookup yields CDR1 SNHLY and CDR2 FYNNEI. The J segment lost 5 bases and the V segment lost 4 bases, leaving 4 bases of the junction unmatched. The CDR3 sequence is 13 residues long. For the CDR3, the DNA is TGTGCCAGCAGTGGGGCAGGGGGTGAGACCCAGTACTTC. Translated, it gives CASSGAGGETQYF.

The chain is built from TRBV5-1 and TRBJ1-2, with 7 bases aligning to TRBD1. Germline trimming cut 4 bases from V and 0 bases from J; bases unmatched to any gene: 6. Germline values: CDR1 SGHRS, CDR2 YFSETQ. CDR3 size: 15 residues. CDR3 region: CASSETGLSNYGYTF. In DNA, the CDR3 is TGCGCCAGCAGCGAGACAGGGCTTTCTAACTATGGCTACACCTTC.

Concerning this clonotype itself: At one end the junction does not follow the germline gene, possibly because of a read error. DNA of the CDR3: TGTGCTAGCAGCTTACCCTCCGGGACAGGGTATCTCGAGCAGTACTTC. Amino acid sequence: CASSLPSGTGYLEQYF. This rearrangement joins TRBV7-7 to TRBJ2-7; TRBD1 aligns across 9 bases. Germline-derived CDR1 and CDR2 are SSHAT and FNYEAQ (reference sequence). The CDR3 runs 16 residues.

The V gene is TRBV7-9, the J gene TRBJ2-1; no firm D call. The V end was cut by 5 bases, the J end by 12 bases, with 29 bases between. The CDR3 sequence is 17 residues long. The germline CDR1 and CDR2 sequences are SEHNR and FQNEAQ (reference sequence). The CDR3, as DNA: TGTGCCAGCAGCCCCGGATCGGCAGGTTCCCGCACAGATACGCAGTTCTTC. Protein: CASSPGSAGSRTDTQFF. Supplemented by reference TRBV7-9 and TRBJ2-1, the full variable domain reads DTGVSQNPRHKITKRGQNVTFRCDPISEHNRLYWYRQTLGQGPEFLTYFQNEAQLEKSRLLSDRFSAERPKGSFSTLEIQRTEQGDSAMYLCASSPGSAGSRTDTQFFGPGTRLTVL.

This clonotype has just a few counts. This clone may be a read error of a much larger clone one base away. This chain connects TRBV5-6 to TRBJ2-6, with D unresolved. Germline V gene lookup returns CDR1 SGHDT and CDR2 YYEEEE. The CDR3 totals 13 residues. Trimming pared 4 bases from V and 3 bases from J, leaving 5 bases between. The CDR3 bases are TGTGCCAGCAGCCTCTATGGGGCCAACGTCCTGACTTTC. It codes for CASSLYGANVLTF.

This clonotype appeared once. The V call is TRBV9, the J call TRBJ1-4; D is undetermined. This CDR3 comprises 14 residues. V lost 5 bases, J lost 0 bases, and 8 bases lay in between. Germline V gene sequence: CDR1 SGDLS, CDR2 YYNGEE. The CDR3 here is CASSEDATNEKLFF. The DNA for the CDR3 is TGTGCCAGCAGTGAAGACGCAACTAATGAAAAACTGTTTTTT. The full variable domain, completed using reference TRBV9 and TRBJ1-4, is DSGVTQTPKHLITATGQRVTLRCSPRSGDLSVYWYQQSLDQGLQFLIQYYNGEERAKGNILERFSAQQFPDLHSELNLSSLELGDSALYFCASSEDATNEKLFFGSGTQLSVL.

This clonotype was seen ten or more times. The CDR3 coding sequence is TGTGCCAGCAGTTACGGGAAGGTGGGATATGGCTACACCTTC. As protein: CASSYGKVGYGYTF. The V and J genes are TRBV6-6 and TRBJ1-2; D gene ambiguous. This CDR3 contains 14 residues. Germline CDR1 is MNHNY and CDR2 is SVGAGI (reference sequence). The V end lost 2 bases, the J end lost 5 bases, and 12 bases lay between the germline ends.

The V call is TRBV20-1, the J call TRBJ2-5; D gene unclear. Germline CDR1 and CDR2: DFQATT and SNEGSKA (reference sequence). CDR3 length: 12 residues. Deletions cut 1 base from V and 2 bases from J, with 5 bases between. CDR3 loop: CSARGLQETQYF. CDR3 in DNA: TGCAGTGCTAGAGGCCTTCAAGAGACCCAGTACTTC.

Ten or more counts support this clonotype. This chain connects TRBV6-5 to TRBJ2-7; no firm D call. Germline-derived CDR1 and CDR2 are MNHEY and SVGAGI. The CDR3 is 15 amino acids. Trimming left V 6 bases short and J 0 bases short, with 15 bases between. The CDR3 spells CASSSRGFLSYEQYF. CDR3 DNA sequence: TGTGCCAGCAGCTCTCGAGGTTTTCTCTCCTACGAGCAGTACTTC.